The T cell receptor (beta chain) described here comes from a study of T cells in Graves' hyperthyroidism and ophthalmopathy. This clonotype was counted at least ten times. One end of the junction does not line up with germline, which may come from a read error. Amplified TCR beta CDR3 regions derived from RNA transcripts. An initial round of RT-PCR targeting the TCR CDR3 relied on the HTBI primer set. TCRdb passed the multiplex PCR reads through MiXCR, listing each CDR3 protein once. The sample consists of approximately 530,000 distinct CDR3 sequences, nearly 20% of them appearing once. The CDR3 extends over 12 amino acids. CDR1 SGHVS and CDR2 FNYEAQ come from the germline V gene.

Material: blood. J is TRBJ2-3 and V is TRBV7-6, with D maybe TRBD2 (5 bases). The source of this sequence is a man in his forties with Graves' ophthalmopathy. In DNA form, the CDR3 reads TGTGCCAGCAGTTTAGCGACGGATACGCAGTATTTT. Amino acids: CASSLATDTQYF.